These 27 T cell receptor beta chains were all obtained from the same sample, sequenced in a study of shared clonotypes between healthy human individuals. Assay used: immunoSEQ multiplex PCR; TCRdb lists only in-frame clones, some missing. The sample records some 2,100,000 clones, under 95% being singletons. Naive CD8 populations comprised CD45RO-negative cells positively selected for CCR7, excluding terminally differentiated effector memory CD45RA+ cells. Sequencing input: naive CD8+ T cells from PBMCs. The receptors stem from a man younger than 35 in good health. Some clones in this sample may be carry-over from other donors' samples.

The V gene is TRBV6-5, the J gene TRBJ1-1; D remains ambiguous. The V gene lost 5 bases and the J gene lost 9 bases, with 19 bases spanning the gap. CDR1 is MNHEY, CDR2 SVGAGI, per germline. The CDR3 sequence is 14 residues long. Here the CDR3 reads CASSPDSLLVKAFF. Written as DNA, the CDR3 is TGTGCCAGCAGTCCGGACTCCCTATTGGTTAAAGCTTTCTTT.

Turning to this clone: Distinct nucleotide sequences in the sample also encode this CDR3. This chain joins TRBV5-1 and TRBJ2-5; 10 bases line up with TRBD2. Germline CDR1 and CDR2: SGHRS and YFSETQ. J gave up 5 bases and V 1 base, and 8 bases lay outside the gene matches. This CDR3 has 16 amino acids. The CDR3 nucleotides are TGCGCCAGCAGCTTGCGGCTAGCGGGAGTCGAGGAGACCCAGTACTTC. The encoded protein is CASSLRLAGVEETQYF.

The chain combines TRBV11-2 with TRBJ2-1; 14 nucleotides align to TRBD2. Germline CDR1 reads SGHAT; CDR2 reads FQNNGV. The trim removed 1 base at V and 7 bases at J, leaving 6 bases unmatched. The CDR3 spans 17 residues. CDR3 sequence: CASSLVGLAGGWNEQFF. The DNA of the CDR3 is TGTGCCAGCAGCTTAGTTGGACTAGCGGGAGGTTGGAATGAGCAGTTCTTC.

The V gene is TRBV7-8, the J gene TRBJ2-5; the D is unclear. The CDR3 is 15 amino acids. V gave up 1 base and J gave up 1 base, with 10 bases separating them. Germline V gene lookup returns CDR1 SGHVS and CDR2 FQNEAQ. The CDR3 DNA sequence: TGTGCCAGCAGCTTAGGCTACGGTTCCCAAGAGACCCAGTACTTC. It translates to CASSLGYGSQETQYF.

The chain links TRBV28 to TRBJ2-7; D remains unclear. CDR3 length: 13 residues. The germline V gene encodes CDR1 MDHEN and CDR2 SYDVKM. Trimming removed 5 bases at V and 3 bases at J, with 11 bases between. The CDR3 nucleotides are TGTGCCAGCAGTGAGGACGGATTCTACGAGCAGTACTTC. Amino acids: CASSEDGFYEQYF.

This chain links TRBV28 with TRBJ1-1, with a tentative D call TRBD1 (5 bases). Trimming shortened V by 2 bases and J by 1 base, and 11 bases separated the two germline ends. CDR1 is MDHEN, CDR2 SYDVKM, per germline. CDR3 length: 15 amino acids. The CDR3 nucleotides read TGTGCCAGCAGTTTACAGGGATTTACGAACACTGAAGCTTTCTTT. This gives the protein CASSLQGFTNTEAFF.

The J gene is TRBJ2-1, the V gene TRBV28, with D perhaps TRBD2 (5 bases). The CDR3 consists of 11 residues. With 5 bases removed from V and 9 bases from J, the gap between germline ends came to 8 bases. CDR1 MDHEN and CDR2 SYDVKM come from the germline V gene. The CDR3 region has the DNA TGTGCCAGCAGTACCCGGGGTGAGCAGTTCTTC. Amino acid sequence: CASSTRGEQFF. The full variable domain, with the rest looked up from reference TRBV28 and TRBJ2-1, is DVKVTQSSRYLVKRTGEKVFLECVQDMDHENMFWYRQDPGLGLRLIYFSYDVKMKEKGDIPEGYSVSREKKERFSLILESASTNQTSMYLCASSTRGEQFFGPGTRLTVL.

The chain is built from TRBV27 and TRBJ2-3; no definite D call. This CDR3 has 13 amino acids. V lost 8 bases, J lost 6 bases, and 15 bases lay in between. Germline CDR1 MNHEY, CDR2 SMNVEV (reference sequence). CDR3 protein: CASHSGRWDTQYF. The DNA for the CDR3 is TGTGCCAGCCATTCCGGGCGGTGGGATACGCAGTATTTT.

This chain uses TRBV29-1 with TRBJ2-7; 7 bases are a match to TRBD1. The CDR3 has 11 residues. The V gene end was trimmed by 5 bases and the J gene end by 11 bases; junction bases not matched to a gene: 9. CDR1 and CDR2 from the germline V gene are SQVTM and ANQGSEA. The DNA for the CDR3 is TGCAGCGTTTGGACAGGACTTCAGAAGTACTTC. This sequence encodes CSVWTGLQKYF.

The genes are TRBV27 and TRBJ2-6; the D call may be TRBD1 or TRBD2 (5 bases each). CDR3 size: 16 residues. The germline V gene encodes CDR1 MNHEY and CDR2 SMNVEV (reference sequence). V was pared by 0 bases and J by 1 base, with 7 bases between. CDR3: CASSLSWGSGANVLTF. CDR3 in DNA: TGTGCCAGCAGTTTATCTTGGGGGTCTGGGGCCAACGTCCTGACTTTC.

The gene calls are TRBV28 and TRBJ2-1; D gene ambiguous. This CDR3 has 12 residues. CDR1 and CDR2 (germline): MDHEN, SYDVKM. V was clipped by 2 bases and J by 7 bases, with 6 bases between them. The CDR3 here is CASSLNRNEQFF. The CDR3 DNA follows: TGTGCCAGCAGTTTAAATAGGAATGAGCAGTTCTTC.

This clone has just one count. The chain carries TRBV9 and TRBJ2-1; no clear D gene. Trimming left V 3 bases short and J 5 bases short, with 21 bases between. Germline V CDR1 and CDR2: SGDLS, YYNGEE. The CDR3 consists of 17 residues. The CDR3 region is CASSATRSSGTHNEQFF. CDR3 bases: TGTGCCAGCAGCGCCACCAGGTCGTCCGGAACACACAATGAGCAGTTCTTC.

The J gene is TRBJ2-3, the V gene TRBV9; 11 bases match TRBD1. Looked up from germline, CDR1 is SGDLS and CDR2 is YYNGEE. The CDR3 length is 15 residues. Trimming at V came to 3 bases and at J to 4 bases, leaving 4 bases not matched to a gene. CDR3 amino acids: CASSAGQGVSDTQYF. CDR3 DNA: TGTGCCAGCAGCGCGGGACAGGGGGTATCAGATACGCAGTATTTT.

V and J are TRBV28 and TRBJ2-3; perhaps TRBD2 as D (6 bases). The CDR3 sequence is 18 residues long. The V end lost 4 bases, the J end lost 2 bases, and 22 bases lay between the germline ends. Germline V gene lookup returns CDR1 MDHEN and CDR2 SYDVKM. In nucleotides, the CDR3 is TGTGCCAGCAGTTCGAGGAGCGGGTCGATGATCCCCACAGATACGCAGTATTTT. It codes for CASSSRSGSMIPTDTQYF.

This clone was seen a single time. CDR3 in DNA: TGTGCCAGTAGCCCCAAAGGGAGGCGGTACGAGCAGTACTTC. Protein product: CASSPKGRRYEQYF. This chain joins TRBV19 and TRBJ2-7; D perhaps matches TRBD2 (6 bases). Germline V gives CDR1 LNHDA, CDR2 SQIVND (reference sequence). V was pared by 6 bases and J by 4 bases, with 16 bases between. The CDR3 is made up of 14 amino acids.

The chain links TRBV5-6 to TRBJ2-7, with 7 bases identical to TRBD1. J lost 0 bases, V lost 4 bases, and 7 bases had no gene match. The CDR3 has 15 residues. Germline V gene data show CDR1 as SGHDT and CDR2 as YYEEEE. CDR3 coding DNA: TGTGCCAGCAGCATAGTACAGGGGTCCTCCTACGAGCAGTACTTC. Protein: CASSIVQGSSYEQYF.

As regards this clone: Other DNA sequences in this sample translate to the same CDR3. This chain uses TRBV7-9 with TRBJ1-5; D is undetermined. CDR3 length: 12 residues. The ends were cut back, 1 base at V and 9 bases at J, with 7 bases in the middle. Germline CDR1 SEHNR, CDR2 FQNEAQ (reference sequence). CDR3 amino acids: CASSLGERPQHF. In DNA form, the CDR3 reads TGTGCCAGCAGCTTAGGTGAGAGGCCCCAGCATTTT.

A note on this clone: Other nucleotide sequences from this sample produce the same CDR3. The genes are TRBV27 and TRBJ2-7, with 8 nucleotides matching TRBD2. The germline gives CDR1 MNHEY, CDR2 SMNVEV (reference sequence). Unmatched junction bases numbered 3, after V lost 0 bases and J lost 2 bases. CDR3 length: 15 amino acids. CDR3 in amino acids: CASSLSLAGPYEQYF. CDR3 nucleotide sequence: TGTGCCAGCAGTTTATCTCTAGCGGGTCCCTACGAGCAGTACTTC.

V and J are TRBV11-2 and TRBJ2-1; D not resolved. The V and J ends lost 2 bases and 9 bases respectively, with 5 bases between them. The CDR3 contains 11 residues. Germline values: CDR1 SGHAT, CDR2 FQNNGV. This CDR3 reads CASSLTPEQFF. The CDR3 bases are TGTGCCAGCAGCTTAACGCCTGAGCAGTTCTTC.

This clone occurred once. The rearrangement links TRBV5-4 to TRBJ2-2; D possibly corresponds to TRBD1 (6 bases). The CDR3 runs 15 residues. Germline V gene data show CDR1 as SGHNT and CDR2 as YYREEE (reference sequence). V was trimmed by 3 bases and J by 6 bases, leaving 15 bases between them. In DNA form, the CDR3 reads TGTGCCAGCAGCTCGGGGAACAGGGACCCCGGGGAGCTGTTTTTT. It translates to CASSSGNRDPGELFF.

The chain has TRBV5-1 and TRBJ2-1; TRBD1 might be the D (7 bases). V gave up 4 bases and J gave up 7 bases, with 15 bases separating them. The CDR3 runs 14 residues. The germline V gene encodes CDR1 SGHRS and CDR2 YFSETQ. The CDR3 DNA sequence: TGCGCCAGCAGCCCCAGGGGGGCTGGGAATGAGCAGTTCTTC. This codes for CASSPRGAGNEQFF.

The chain joins TRBV2 to TRBJ1-1; weak D call: TRBD1 (6 bases). Trimming cost V 3 bases and J 6 bases, with 11 bases left between them. The CDR3 has 13 amino acids. The germline gives CDR1 SNHLY, CDR2 FYNNEI. CDR3: CASSEAAGAEAFF. CDR3 in DNA: TGTGCCAGCAGTGAGGCGGCAGGGGCTGAAGCTTTCTTT.

The chain has TRBV27 and TRBJ2-7, with D uncertain. CDR1 is MNHEY, CDR2 SMNVEV, per germline (reference sequence). CDR3 length: 13 residues. V was pared by 0 bases and J by 5 bases, with 8 bases between. The CDR3 coding sequence is TGTGCCAGCAGTTTATCAGGGAACCACGAGCAGTACTTC. It encodes CASSLSGNHEQYF.

The CDR3 region is CASRPAGGSNQPQHF. As DNA, the CDR3 is TGTGCCAGCAGACCAGCAGGGGGTAGCAATCAGCCCCAGCATTTT. The chain uses TRBV6-5 and TRBJ1-5; 7 positions agree with TRBD1. J lost 0 bases, V lost 6 bases, and 5 bases had no gene match. The CDR3 is 15 residues long. Germline V gene sequence: CDR1 MNHEY, CDR2 SVGAGI.

The chain uses TRBV5-1 and TRBJ1-2; the D is unclear. The CDR3 is 13 residues long. Germline CDR1 reads SGHRS; CDR2 reads YFSETQ. The V end lost 0 bases, the J end lost 8 bases, and 11 bases lay between the germline ends. The CDR3 sequence is CASSLVTSRGYTF. For the CDR3, the DNA is TGCGCCAGCAGCTTGGTGACCTCGAGGGGCTACACCTTC. The variable domain in full, with the rest retrieved from reference TRBV5-1 and TRBJ1-2, is KAGVTQTPRYLIKTRGQQVTLSCSPISGHRSVSWYQQTPGQGLQFLFEYFSETQRNKGNFPGRFSGRQFSNSRSEMNVSTLELGDSALYLCASSLVTSRGYTFGSGTRLTVV.

The chain is built from TRBV28 and TRBJ1-5; D call uncertain. V dropped 7 bases and J dropped 4 bases, with 11 bases sitting between them. The CDR3 extends over 13 amino acids. Germline V gene sequence: CDR1 MDHEN, CDR2 SYDVKM. The CDR3 loop reads CASTDMGNQPQHF. The CDR3 DNA is TGTGCCAGCACGGATATGGGAAATCAGCCCCAGCATTTT.

The rearrangement joins TRBV11-2 to TRBJ2-7, with TRBD1 matching over 7 bases. Germline trimming cut 4 bases from V and 2 bases from J; bases unmatched to any gene: 8. Germline V lookup: CDR1 SGHAT, CDR2 FQNNGV. The CDR3 covers 15 residues. The chain's CDR3 is CASSSDRVRTYEQYF. CDR3 bases: TGTGCCAGCAGCTCTGACAGGGTTCGGACCTACGAGCAGTACTTC.